One sample yielded the 31 T cell receptor beta chains listed below, sequenced in a study of T cells in Graves' hyperthyroidism and ophthalmopathy. TCR beta CDR3 regions were amplified from RNA transcripts. Primed by the HTBI set, a first-round RT-PCR was run on the TCR CDR3. TCRdb passed the multiplex PCR reads through MiXCR, listing each CDR3 protein once. Counted here are approximately 25,000 distinct CDR3 sequences, less than 45% occurring once; the ten biggest clones make up about a tenth. Sequencing input: blood. The receptors come from a woman in her twenties or thirties with Graves' hyperthyroidism.

This clonotype is termed medium-sized (0.01 to 0.1%). The V call is TRBV2, the J call TRBJ2-1, with TRBD1 matching 7 bases. The germline CDR1 and CDR2 sequences are SNHLY and FYNNEI. The CDR3 runs to 15 residues. The ends lost 1 base at V and 4 bases at J; junction bases unmatched: 4. The DNA for the CDR3 is TGTGCCAGCAGTGAAGGGGGACAGATATACAATGAGCAGTTCTTC. Protein: CASSEGGQIYNEQFF.

In its sample, this clonotype is medium-sized. The chain is built from TRBV7-6 and TRBJ2-1; 9 nucleotides align to TRBD2. CDR1 and CDR2 from the germline V gene are SGHVS and FNYEAQ. Trimming took 2 bases from V and 6 from J; bases not matched to a gene: 2. The CDR3 is 14 residues long. CDR3 DNA sequence: TGTGCCAGCAGCTTATGGGGACTAGCCAATGAGCAGTTCTTC. This encodes CASSLWGLANEQFF.

This chain links TRBV29-1 with TRBJ1-2, with D unresolved. Deletions cut 7 bases from V and 7 bases from J, with 19 bases between. CDR1 and CDR2 (germline): SQVTM, ANQGSEA. CDR3 length equals 13 residues. This CDR3 is CSAEGSTDCGYTF. CDR3 coding DNA: TGCAGCGCTGAGGGCAGTACCGACTGTGGCTACACCTTC. The full variable domain, its missing parts supplied by reference TRBV29-1 and TRBJ1-2, is SAVISQKPSRDICQRGTSLTIQCQVDSQVTMMFWYRQQPGQSLTLIATANQGSEATYESGFVIDKFPISRPNLTFSTLTVSNMSPEDSSIYLCSAEGSTDCGYTFGSGTRLTVV.

This clonotype appeared many times. The genes are TRBV6-1 and TRBJ1-4, with D tentatively TRBD1 (5 bases). CDR1 MNHNS and CDR2 SASEGT come from the germline V gene. Trimming removed 7 bases from V and 0 bases from J, with 12 bases in between. This CDR3 is built from 15 residues. The CDR3 DNA reads TGTGCCAGCACCCGGGACCTGGCAACTAATGAAAAACTGTTTTTT. This gives the protein CASTRDLATNEKLFF.

The chain uses TRBV2 and TRBJ2-1; D is possibly TRBD1 or TRBD2 (6 bases each). V lost 5 bases, J lost 10 bases, and 9 bases lay in between. Germline CDR1 and CDR2: SNHLY and FYNNEI. The CDR3 is made up of 11 amino acids. In nucleotides, the CDR3 is TGTGCCAGCAGTAAGGGGGGCGAGCAGTTCTTC. Amino acids: CASSKGGEQFF.

The V call is TRBV7-8, the J call TRBJ2-7; TRBD1 aligns across 10 bases. CDR1 and CDR2 (germline): SGHVS, FQNEAQ. The CDR3 runs 15 residues. J gave up 2 bases and V 7 bases, and 8 bases lay outside the gene matches. CDR3: CASTDRDRGTYEQYF. The CDR3, as DNA: TGTGCCAGCACTGACCGGGACAGGGGAACCTACGAGCAGTACTTC. The full variable domain, completed using reference TRBV7-8 and TRBJ2-7, is GAGVSQSPRYKVAKRGQDVALRCDPISGHVSLFWYQQALGQGPEFLTYFQNEAQLDKSGLPSDRFFAERPEGSVSTLKIQRTQQEDSAVYLCASTDRDRGTYEQYFGPGTRLTVT.

This clonotype has ten or more counts. The chain has TRBV3-1 and TRBJ2-7; 11 bases are shared with TRBD2. Germline trimming cut 4 bases from V and 6 bases from J; bases unmatched to any gene: 8. The CDR3 totals 15 residues. Germline V gene sequence: CDR1 LGHDT, CDR2 YNNKEL (reference sequence). CDR3 in amino acids: CASSPSHGTSGEQYF. CDR3 nucleotides: TGTGCCAGCAGCCCCTCCCACGGGACTAGCGGCGAGCAGTACTTC.

The V gene is TRBV30, the J gene TRBJ1-1; a possible D gene is TRBD1 (5 bases). Trimming took off 2 bases at V and 6 bases at J, with 10 bases between the two ends. This CDR3 region has 12 residues. Germline lookup yields CDR1 GTSNPN and CDR2 SVGIG (reference sequence). Written as DNA, the CDR3 is TGTGCCTGGAGTCGACAGTGGTCTGAAGCTTTCTTT. It translates to CAWSRQWSEAFF.

This clonotype qualifies as medium-sized. The V call is TRBV20-1, the J call TRBJ2-1; the D is unclear. V gave up 3 bases and J gave up 9 bases, with 12 bases separating them. The CDR3 sequence is 12 residues long. CDR1 is DFQATT and CDR2 is SNEGSKA in the germline V gene (reference sequence). CDR3 amino acids: CSARARVTEQFF. The CDR3 DNA reads as TGCAGTGCTAGGGCCCGAGTTACTGAGCAGTTCTTC.

The chain is built from TRBV19 and TRBJ1-5; D not certain. The V gene's germline CDR1 is LNHDA and CDR2 SQIVND (reference sequence). This CDR3 contains 14 residues. Trimming took off 5 bases at V and 3 bases at J, with 11 bases between the two ends. CDR3 nucleotides: TGTGCCAGTAGTCCCGGGCCCAACAATCAGCCCCAGCATTTT. As protein: CASSPGPNNQPQHF.

The V and J genes are TRBV7-8 and TRBJ2-1; TRBD2 agrees at 10 bases. Unmatched junction bases numbered 4, after V lost 5 bases and J lost 6 bases. This CDR3 has 14 amino acids. Looked up from germline, CDR1 is SGHVS and CDR2 is FQNEAQ. The CDR3: CASSESGRGNEQFF. For the CDR3, the DNA is TGTGCCAGCAGCGAGAGCGGGAGGGGCAATGAGCAGTTCTTC. The full variable domain, its missing parts supplied by reference TRBV7-8 and TRBJ2-1, is GAGVSQSPRYKVAKRGQDVALRCDPISGHVSLFWYQQALGQGPEFLTYFQNEAQLDKSGLPSDRFFAERPEGSVSTLKIQRTQQEDSAVYLCASSESGRGNEQFFGPGTRLTVL.

This clonotype was observed at least ten times. The chain combines TRBV27 with TRBJ1-1; 9 bases match TRBD1. Germline values: CDR1 MNHEY, CDR2 SMNVEV (reference sequence). The V segment lost 5 bases and the J segment 3 bases; nucleotides outside the gene matches: 4. The CDR3 runs to 14 residues. This chain's CDR3 is CASSEGQGDTEAFF. CDR3 DNA sequence: TGTGCCAGCAGTGAGGGACAGGGCGACACTGAAGCTTTCTTT.

This clonotype was detected ten times or more. This chain links TRBV19 with TRBJ2-1; TRBD1 matches 8 bases. Germline CDR1 LNHDA, CDR2 SQIVND (reference sequence). The CDR3 covers 16 residues. V was clipped by 5 bases and J by 7 bases; unmatched bases: 13. The CDR3 DNA sequence: TGTGCCAGTAGTCCCGACAGGGGAGGCCCCCTAAATGAGCAGTTCTTC. This encodes CASSPDRGGPLNEQFF.

V and J are TRBV20-1 and TRBJ2-3; no clear D gene. Germline V gene lookup returns CDR1 DFQATT and CDR2 SNEGSKA (reference sequence). The length of the CDR3 is 12 residues. Trimming pared 0 bases from V and 4 bases from J, leaving 5 bases between. The CDR3 sequence: CSARDPADTQYF. Here the CDR3 DNA reads TGCAGTGCTAGAGATCCGGCAGATACGCAGTATTTT.

J is TRBJ2-5 and V is TRBV7-9; TRBD2 matches 7 bases. This CDR3 has 16 residues. The germline V gene has CDR1 SEHNR and CDR2 FQNEAQ (reference sequence). The ends lost 4 bases at V and 7 bases at J; junction bases unmatched: 15. The CDR3 protein is CASSSGLGRDPGTQYF. The CDR3 DNA reads TGTGCCAGCAGCTCCGGACTAGGGAGGGACCCCGGGACCCAGTACTTC.

This rearrangement joins TRBV20-1 to TRBJ1-6, with D possibly being TRBD1 (5 bases). CDR1 and CDR2 from the germline V gene are DFQATT and SNEGSKA (reference sequence). The CDR3 consists of 16 residues. V was trimmed by 8 bases and J by 7 bases, leaving 24 bases between them. The CDR3 nucleotides are TGCAGTACTCCTTCTCGGACGGGGGGTCGAAATTCACCCCTCCACTTT. This gives the protein CSTPSRTGGRNSPLHF.

About this clonotype itself: Since the CDR3 does not end with the conserved phenylalanine or tryptophan, this likely comes from a read error. The J gene is TRBJ1-4, the V gene TRBV12-3 or TRBV12-4, with D tentatively TRBD1 (6 bases). The V gene lost 6 bases and the J gene lost 5 bases, with 13 bases spanning the gap. The CDR3 is 14 residues long. The CDR3 spells CASSRDRINEKLFS. In DNA, the CDR3 is TGTGCCAGCAGCCGAGACAGGATAAATGAAAAACTGTTTTCT.

Concerning this clonotype itself: One end of the junction is discordant with germline, which a read error may explain. J is TRBJ1-1 and V is TRBV5-1; tentatively, D is TRBD1 (6 bases). CDR3 length equals 14 residues. Germline lookup yields CDR1 SGHRS and CDR2 YFSETQ. CDR3 nucleotide sequence: TGCGCCAGCGGCGGTGTAGGGGGGTACACTGTAGCTTTCTTT. Translating it yields CASGGVGGYTVAFF. The full variable domain, completed using reference TRBV5-1 and TRBJ1-1, is KAGVTQTPRYLIKTRGQQVTLSCSPISGHRSVSWYQQTPGQGLQFLFEYFSETQRNKGNFPGRFSGRQFSNSRSEMNVSTLELGDSALYLCASGGVGGYTVAFFGQGTRLTVV.

A remark on this clonotype: Germline and junction disagree at one end, which may indicate a read error. J is TRBJ2-2 and V is TRBV7-7; 10 bases are shared with TRBD1. Germline CDR1 and CDR2: SSHAT and FNYEAQ (reference sequence). This CDR3 has 14 residues. The CDR3 DNA reads as TGTGCTAGCAGCTCCGGGACAGGGGCCGGGGAGCTGTTTTTT. Amino acid sequence: CASSSGTGAGELFF.

There are many counts of this clonotype. This rearrangement joins TRBV12-3 or TRBV12-4 to TRBJ1-2; no reliable D call. V was clipped by 4 bases and J by 7 bases, with 10 bases between them. There are 12 residues in the CDR3. CDR3 coding DNA: TGTGCCAGCAGTTACGGGCAAACTGGCTACACCTTC. Its translation is CASSYGQTGYTF.

This clonotype was counted ten times or more. The chain carries TRBV27 and TRBJ2-1, with 10 positions matching TRBD2. Germline assignment: CDR1 MNHEY and CDR2 SMNVEV (reference sequence). J lost 7 bases, V lost 6 bases, and 12 bases had no gene match. This CDR3 has 16 residues. The CDR3 DNA is TGTGCCAGCAGACTCAGAGCGGGAGGGCCGGGGAATGAGCAGTTCTTC. This translates into CASRLRAGGPGNEQFF.

In this sample, this clonotype is medium-sized (0.01 to 0.1%). The rearrangement uses TRBV7-9 and TRBJ1-2, with D possibly being TRBD1 (6 bases). Trimming stripped 3 bases from V and 6 bases from J, with 14 bases between. From germline, CDR1 is SEHNR and CDR2 FQNEAQ (reference sequence). The CDR3 consists of 14 residues. CDR3 residues: CASSFQGRSDGYTF. The CDR3 region has the DNA TGTGCCAGCAGCTTTCAGGGGCGCTCCGATGGCTACACCTTC.

This clonotype counts as medium-sized. The chain recombines TRBV9 with TRBJ2-3; D call uncertain. With 0 bases removed from V and 5 bases from J, the gap between germline ends came to 4 bases. Germline loops: CDR1 SGDLS, CDR2 YYNGEE. The CDR3 is made up of 12 amino acids. The DNA of the CDR3 is TGTGCCAGCAGCGTAGGGGGAGATACGCAGTATTTT. It is translated as CASSVGGDTQYF.

This clonotype showed up just a few times. The gene calls are TRBV30 and TRBJ2-3; D is possibly TRBD2 (5 bases). V lost 2 bases and J lost 0, with 12 bases in between. The CDR3 runs 15 residues. The germline CDR1 and CDR2 sequences are GTSNPN and SVGIG (reference sequence). The CDR3 nucleotides are TGTGCCTGGAGTCGGGAACACCCCAGCACAGATACGCAGTATTTT. Translating it yields CAWSREHPSTDTQYF.

This clonotype was picked up many times. The chain has TRBV20-1 and TRBJ2-3, with D possibly being TRBD2 (6 bases). V was clipped by 3 bases and J by 2 bases, with 21 bases between them. The CDR3 is 17 residues long. Germline-derived CDR1 and CDR2 are DFQATT and SNEGSKA (reference sequence). This chain's CDR3 is CSASPLVVAETTDTQYF. As DNA, the CDR3 is TGCAGTGCTAGCCCCTTGGTTGTAGCGGAGACCACAGATACGCAGTATTTT.

This clonotype has ten or more counts. V and J are TRBV5-1 and TRBJ1-4; tentative D call: TRBD1 (5 bases). V was shortened by 1 base and J by 8 bases, with 15 bases between the two germline ends. The CDR3 is 15 residues long. Per germline, CDR1 SGHRS and CDR2 YFSETQ. The CDR3: CASSLLQGRGEKLFF. The DNA for the CDR3 is TGCGCCAGCAGCTTGTTGCAGGGCCGTGGGGAAAAACTGTTTTTT.

This clonotype counts as medium-sized (0.01 to 0.1%). The genes are TRBV24-1 and TRBJ2-2; tentative D call: TRBD2 (5 bases). Germline CDR1 and CDR2: KGHDR and SFDVKD. Trimming removed 4 bases from V and 7 bases from J, with 15 bases in between. The CDR3 length is 15 residues. The CDR3 here is CATSDPDRGGGELFF. The CDR3 DNA reads as TGTGCCACCAGTGACCCGGACCGAGGAGGCGGGGAGCTGTTTTTT.

This clonotype is medium-sized (0.01 to 0.1%) by share. V and J are TRBV5-1 and TRBJ1-4; no clear D. The CDR3 has 15 residues. Germline V lookup: CDR1 SGHRS, CDR2 YFSETQ. The V gene lost 1 base and the J gene lost 1 base, with 8 bases spanning the gap. The CDR3: CASSLLGQTNEKLFF. The CDR3 DNA reads as TGCGCCAGCAGCTTGCTTGGGCAAACTAATGAAAAACTGTTTTTT.

This clonotype was seen many times. The genes are TRBV5-1 and TRBJ1-1; TRBD1 matches at 7 bases. Germline-derived CDR1 and CDR2 are SGHRS and YFSETQ. The CDR3 length is 16 residues. Trimming cost V 5 bases and J 0 bases; bases outside gene matches: 10. CDR3 region: CASSPRQGLMNTEAFF. The DNA of the CDR3 is TGCGCCAGCAGTCCCCGACAGGGCCTGATGAACACTGAAGCTTTCTTT.

Comment on this clonotype: At one boundary the junction diverges from the germline segment, which might be a read error. V usage is TRBV20-1 and J usage is TRBJ1-1; tentatively, D is TRBD1 (5 bases). Germline V lookup: CDR1 DFQATT, CDR2 SNEGSKA (reference sequence). The CDR3 has 13 amino acids. Here the CDR3 DNA reads TGCGGTGGGGACGATCCGATGAATACTGAAGCTTTCTTC. Its protein is CGGDDPMNTEAFF.

This clonotype was seen only a few times. The chain is built from TRBV18 and TRBJ2-7, with D possibly TRBD1 on 6 matching bases. The CDR3 is 16 amino acids. Germline V gene lookup returns CDR1 KGHSH and CDR2 LQKENI. Trimming left V 0 bases short and J 4 bases short, with 16 bases between. CDR3 amino acids: CASSPPGAGVLYEQYF. In DNA form, the CDR3 reads TGTGCCAGCTCACCACCGGGGGCAGGGGTGTTATACGAGCAGTACTTC.